The rows below give T cell receptor beta chains drawn from one sample of a study of shared clonotypes between healthy human individuals. Libraries were prepared by immunoSEQ multiplex PCR; TCRdb keeps only in-frame clonotypes and omits some of them. The top ten clones hold around 0.13% of a sample with around 2.3 million clones, 90% to 97% of them seen once. The sample taken for sequencing was naive CD4+ T cells sorted from blood. The receptors originated from a man younger than 35 in good health. Each CDR3 is given with its conserved first and last residue. The D gene is left open where the match is weak. Only some rows state a clone size, as once, few, many or a class for expanded clones.

j_call v_call d_call clone_size cdr3_aa cdr3_nt
TRBJ1-1 TRBV9 - once CASSSGASWIGEAFF TGTGCCAGCAGCTCTGGGGCGTCCTGGATAGGTGAAGCTTTCTTT
TRBJ2-3 TRBV9 - - CASSRDQEGDTQYF TGTGCCAGCAGCCGGGACCAGGAGGGAGATACGCAGTATTTT
TRBJ2-6 TRBV7-6 - - CASSLALRAGANVLTF TGTGCCAGCAGCTTAGCGCTCAGAGCTGGGGCCAACGTCCTGACTTTC
TRBJ2-1 TRBV7-3 - once CASSLGPGYYNEQFF TGTGCCAGCAGCTTAGGGCCGGGTTACTACAATGAGCAGTTCTTC
TRBJ1-5 TRBV7-9 TRBD1 - CASSPAGTGRNQPQHF TGTGCCAGCAGCCCCGCCGGGACAGGGCGCAATCAGCCCCAGCATTTT
TRBJ1-5 TRBV19 - - CASSLPGAGQPQHF TGTGCCAGTAGCCTCCCCGGCGCTGGACAGCCCCAGCATTTT
TRBJ2-6 TRBV2 - - CASQGRRIMLSGANVLTF TGTGCCAGCCAGGGGCGGCGGATAATGCTGTCTGGGGCCAACGTCCTGACTTTC
TRBJ2-1 TRBV11-3 - - CASSLGSGNEQFF TGTGCCAGCAGCTTAGGGAGCGGGAATGAGCAGTTCTTC
TRBJ2-5 TRBV19 TRBD2 few CASTPTAGEETQYF TGTGCCAGTACCCCAACGGCGGGGGAAGAGACCCAGTACTTC
TRBJ1-2 TRBV30 TRBD1 - CAWSGTGGRGGYTF TGTGCCTGGAGTGGCACAGGGGGCAGGGGTGGCTACACCTTC
TRBJ2-1 TRBV7-9 TRBD1 - CASSWGQGGFNEQFF TGTGCCAGCAGCTGGGGACAGGGGGGTTTCAATGAGCAGTTCTTC
TRBJ2-5 TRBV30 TRBD1 - CAWRSTGGSETQYF TGTGCCTGGAGGTCGACAGGGGGCAGTGAGACCCAGTACTTC
TRBJ1-5 TRBV4-2 - - CASSQDPGASNQPQHF TGTGCCAGCAGCCAAGATCCAGGGGCAAGCAATCAGCCCCAGCATTTT
TRBJ2-3 TRBV5-1 - - CASSLDWADTQYF TGCGCCAGCAGCTTGGACTGGGCAGATACGCAGTATTTT
TRBJ1-6 TRBV6-4 TRBD1 - CASSEGDRGSPLHF TGTGCCAGCAGTGAAGGGGACAGGGGATCACCCCTCCACTTT
TRBJ2-1 TRBV11-3 TRBD2 - CASSFGSGGAGNEQFF TGTGCCAGCAGCTTCGGTAGCGGGGGGGCAGGCAATGAGCAGTTCTTC
TRBJ2-5 TRBV5-4 - - CASSLESQETQYF TGTGCCAGCAGCTTGGAGTCGCAAGAGACCCAGTACTTC
TRBJ1-1 TRBV5-5 - - CASSHQPNTEAFF TGTGCCAGCAGCCATCAGCCGAACACTGAAGCTTTCTTT
TRBJ1-2 TRBV5-1 - - CASSLEGPYGYTF TGCGCCAGCAGCTTGGAGGGCCCCTATGGCTACACCTTC
TRBJ1-4 TRBV5-1 - once CASSLGVGANEKLFF TGCGCCAGCAGCTTGGGAGTAGGGGCTAATGAAAAACTGTTTTTT
TRBJ2-5 TRBV10-3 TRBD1 - CAISRTGVGETQYF TGTGCCATCAGTCGGACAGGGGTAGGGGAGACCCAGTACTTC
TRBJ2-5 TRBV5-6 - - CASSLGRQETQYF TGTGCCAGCAGCTTGGGTCGGCAAGAGACCCAGTACTTC
TRBJ2-1 TRBV7-9 TRBD2 - CASRSFGTSGKDEQFF TGTGCCAGCAGATCATTCGGGACTAGCGGGAAAGATGAGCAGTTCTTC
TRBJ1-1 TRBV28 - - CASSLRRNTEAFF TGTGCCAGCAGTTTGCGACGAAACACTGAAGCTTTCTTT
TRBJ2-3 TRBV7-3 - - CASSLSGPLDTQYF TGTGCCAGCAGCTTATCCGGGCCCCTAGATACGCAGTATTTT
TRBJ2-5 TRBV9 - - CASSAEGGLRETQYF TGTGCCAGCAGCGCAGAAGGGGGGCTAAGGGAGACCCAGTACTTC
TRBJ1-6 TRBV5-4 - - CASSEATFNNSPLHF TGTGCCAGCAGCGAAGCAACGTTTAATAATTCACCCCTCCACTTT
TRBJ1-1 TRBV6-5 - - CASSYSGYTEAFF TGTGCCAGCAGTTACTCGGGGTACACTGAAGCTTTCTTT
TRBJ2-7 TRBV7-9 TRBD1 - CASRSTGTGGYEQYF TGTGCCAGCAGGTCTACCGGGACAGGGGGATACGAGCAGTACTTC
TRBJ2-3 TRBV6-6 - - CASTLGTTTDTQYF TGTGCCAGCACCTTAGGAACTACCACAGATACGCAGTATTTT
TRBJ1-6 TRBV5-1 - - CASSLEGLNSPLHF TGCGCCAGCAGCTTGGAGGGGCTCAATTCACCCCTCCACTTT
TRBJ1-2 TRBV7-9 - few CASGQTNYGYTF TGTGCCAGCGGACAGACGAACTATGGCTACACCTTC
TRBJ1-5 TRBV4-1 - - CASSLAGQTGQPQHF TGCGCCAGCAGCCTCGCAGGACAGACCGGGCAGCCCCAGCATTTT
TRBJ2-7 TRBV28 - - CASSSPYYEQYF TGTGCCAGCAGTTCTCCCTACTACGAGCAGTACTTC
TRBJ2-7 TRBV10-3 - - CAIRLQEISGSEQYF TGTGCCATCAGACTCCAGGAGATCTCGGGAAGCGAGCAGTACTTC
TRBJ1-6 TRBV7-9 TRBD1 - CASSYGQGESPLHF TGTGCCAGCAGTTACGGACAGGGGGAATCACCCCTCCACTTT
TRBJ2-2 TRBV7-2 TRBD1 - CASRTGTGRTGELFF TGTGCCAGCAGAACCGGGACAGGGCGCACCGGGGAGCTGTTTTTT
TRBJ2-1 TRBV2 TRBD1 - CASSADRASYNEQFF TGTGCCAGCAGTGCAGACAGGGCCTCCTACAATGAGCAGTTCTTC
TRBJ2-5 TRBV7-2 - - CASSLAEVQETQYF TGTGCCAGCAGCTTAGCGGAGGTCCAAGAGACCCAGTACTTC
TRBJ2-3 TRBV7-9 - - CASSPPPGMSTDTQYF TGTGCCAGCTCCCCTCCCCCTGGCATGAGCACAGATACGCAGTATTTT
TRBJ1-3 TRBV15 - - CATSVGTAVSGNTIYF TGTGCCACCAGCGTAGGGACGGCGGTCTCTGGAAACACCATATATTTT
TRBJ2-7 TRBV10-3 - - CAISDTDALRGQYF TGTGCCATCAGTGATACGGATGCTCTACGAGGGCAGTACTTC
TRBJ1-4 TRBV27 TRBD1 - CASSSHGQAQLFF TGTGCCAGCAGTTCCCATGGACAGGCGCAACTGTTTTTT
TRBJ2-1 TRBV27 - - CASSTTTWNEQFF TGTGCCAGCAGTACTACCACTTGGAATGAGCAGTTCTTC
TRBJ2-5 TRBV7-3 TRBD2 - CASSPGGTKETQYF TGTGCCAGCAGCCCGGGGGGGACTAAAGAGACCCAGTACTTC
TRBJ2-7 TRBV11-2 - - CASSFQFGIAYEQYF TGTGCCAGCAGCTTTCAATTCGGGATAGCCTACGAGCAGTACTTC
TRBJ2-7 TRBV10-3 - - CATGDLSDTYEQYF TGTGCCACAGGGGACCTCTCGGACACCTACGAGCAGTACTTC
TRBJ2-1 TRBV12-5 TRBD2 - CASGSSPTSGRALSNEQFF TGTGCTAGTGGTTCCTCACCTACTAGCGGGAGGGCCCTCAGCAATGAGCAGTTCTTC
TRBJ2-7 TRBV6-1 - - CASSGIQGLPYEQYF TGTGCCAGCAGTGGAATACAGGGACTTCCCTACGAGCAGTACTTC
TRBJ1-1 TRBV6-5 - - CASRRQHEAFF TGTGCCAGCAGACGCCAACATGAAGCTTTCTTT
TRBJ2-1 TRBV7-9 TRBD1 - CASSFTLTGGAGREQFF TGTGCCAGCAGCTTTACCCTTACAGGGGGTGCAGGGAGAGAGCAGTTCTTC
TRBJ2-2 TRBV19 - - CASNGEYTGELFF TGTGCCAGTAACGGGGAGTACACCGGGGAGCTGTTTTTT
TRBJ2-3 TRBV4-1 - - CATAGGPSTDTQYF TGCGCCACAGCCGGGGGGCCCAGCACAGATACGCAGTATTTT
TRBJ2-7 TRBV7-2 TRBD2 - CASSLGAAGGGVYEQYF TGTGCCAGCAGCTTAGGGGCAGCTGGCGGGGGGGTCTACGAGCAGTACTTC
TRBJ1-5 TRBV5-8 - - CASSLGRRGAGSNQPQHF TGTGCCAGCAGCTTGGGGAGACGGGGGGCTGGTAGCAATCAGCCCCAGCATTTT
TRBJ1-1 TRBV2 - - CASSEDWTSEAFF TGTGCCAGCAGTGAAGATTGGACGAGTGAAGCTTTCTTT
TRBJ1-6 TRBV4-3 TRBD1 - CASSQDQGQGRSYNSPLHF TGCGCCAGCAGCCAAGATCAAGGACAGGGAAGGTCCTATAATTCACCCCTCCACTTT
TRBJ1-1 TRBV5-1 TRBD1 - CASSSTGVAGTEAFF TGCGCCAGCAGCTCCACAGGGGTGGCGGGGACTGAAGCTTTCTTT
TRBJ1-1 TRBV6-5 - - CASQRAEGPGTEAFF TGTGCCAGCCAGCGGGCGGAGGGGCCCGGCACTGAAGCTTTCTTT
TRBJ2-1 TRBV9 - - CASSGIYRDPYNEQFF TGTGCCAGCAGCGGGATCTACAGGGACCCCTACAATGAGCAGTTCTTC